A selection of T cell receptor beta chains follows, all from one sample in a study of cytomegalovirus exposure and HLA in healthy donors. Assay used: immunoSEQ multiplex PCR; TCRdb lists only in-frame clones, some missing. Of about 130,000 clones in the sample, about three quarters were seen once. The sequenced sample consisted of PBMCs. The receptors come from a man aged 25 to 40 in good health and CMV-seronegative. CDR3s leave out the opening cysteine and the closing phenylalanine or tryptophan. The D gene is left open where the match is weak.

len,d_gene,j_gene,v_gene,CDR3aa
12,TRBD1,TRBJ1-2,TRBV9,ASSVGQAYYGYT
13,-,TRBJ1-1,TRBV27,ASSLRGRANTEAF
12,-,TRBJ1-5,TRBV7-9,ASSPGIGKQPQH
14,TRBD2,TRBJ2-7,TRBV2,ASSFFAGGSTYEQY
13,-,TRBJ2-1,TRBV2,ASSETTSSYNEQF
12,-,TRBJ2-5,TRBV7-9,ASSLLQGWETQY
16,-,TRBJ1-3,TRBV28,ASSSIALAGAGGNTIY
11,-,TRBJ1-2,TRBV28,ASSLNRHYGYT
11,-,TRBJ1-4,TRBV2,ASKGEFGEKLF
13,TRBD2,TRBJ2-5,TRBV6-5,ASTRGSGAKETQY
12,-,TRBJ1-1,TRBV5-4,ASSSEAAGAEAF
13,TRBD2,TRBJ2-1,TRBV5-1,ASSGGLAGPGEQF
13,TRBD1,TRBJ1-1,TRBV7-6,ASSLGTGHMAEAF
15,-,TRBJ2-7,TRBV5-4,ASSPGEKGRRAYEQY
13,TRBD1,TRBJ1-1,TRBV6-5,ARNTGAPLSTEAF
13,TRBD1,TRBJ2-7,TRBV7-2,ASSLATGGIYEQY
14,-,TRBJ2-6,TRBV13,ASSFLRDSGANVLT
15,-,TRBJ2-1,TRBV23-1,ASSHQGGTFKYNEQF
12,-,TRBJ2-7,TRBV2,ASSDFDRFYEQY
11,-,TRBJ2-5,TRBV5-8,ASSLYPGETQY
12,TRBD1,TRBJ2-2,TRBV10-3,AISESRGPGELF
12,TRBD2,TRBJ2-7,TRBV6-5,ASSRGGSSYEQY
14,-,TRBJ2-3,TRBV7-8,ASSNDRDNAVITQY
13,-,TRBJ1-5,TRBV7-8,ASSPYTGLNQPQH
14,-,TRBJ2-5,TRBV14,ASSQAGRGAAETQY
11,-,TRBJ1-6,TRBV9,ASSFRRNSPLH
12,-,TRBJ1-5,TRBV5-1,ASSLDSGGQPQH
13,-,TRBJ1-3,TRBV4-3,ASSQGQSSGNTIY
12,TRBD1,TRBJ1-6,TRBV7-9,SSGGQVDNSPLH
13,-,TRBJ2-2,TRBV7-3,ASRLGAANTGELF
13,TRBD1,TRBJ1-2,TRBV28,ASSLSRDSIYGYT
12,TRBD1,TRBJ2-1,TRBV4-3,ASSQDGQGNEQF
13,-,TRBJ2-6,TRBV4-3,ASSSDSSGANVLT
13,TRBD1,TRBJ2-7,TRBV7-6,ASSLQGASQAEQY
15,-,TRBJ2-2,TRBV4-1,ASSQDGRTPNTGELF
13,TRBD1,TRBJ2-7,TRBV5-6,ASSSDRESSYEQY
11,TRBD1,TRBJ1-2,TRBV6-1,ASSSRQGGSYT
12,TRBD1,TRBJ1-2,TRBV28,ASSSLTGDYGYT
11,-,TRBJ1-2,TRBV11-2,ASSLRRVGGYT
13,-,TRBJ1-3,TRBV19,ASSWQGEAGNTIY
14,-,TRBJ1-4,TRBV6-6,ASSYSMGGAGEKLF
9,-,TRBJ1-6,TRBV6-1,ASSVGGTLH
13,-,TRBJ2-2,TRBV9,ASSVRTANTGELF
10,-,TRBJ1-5,TRBV7-9,SSSPGEQPQH
16,-,TRBJ2-3,TRBV28,ASTPLWGASADTDTQY
13,TRBD1,TRBJ1-2,TRBV10-2,ASRSTGQRSSGYT
12,-,TRBJ1-2,TRBV6-5,ASSLGGQPYGYT
11,TRBD1,TRBJ1-1,TRBV5-6,ASSLGDSGSAF
13,TRBD2,TRBJ2-1,TRBV18,ASSPGGGHYNEQF
11,TRBD1,TRBJ1-2,TRBV10-3,AISPGQGRDYT
10,-,TRBJ1-4,TRBV18,ATSAWNEKLF
12,-,TRBJ2-1,TRBV19,ASKEGANYNEQF
11,TRBD1,TRBJ1-2,TRBV5-5,ASSFRGWDGYT
11,-,TRBJ2-7,TRBV9,ASSVRTALEQY
14,-,TRBJ1-1,TRBV6-1,ASSGYPGVGNTEAF
11,-,TRBJ1-2,TRBV6-1,ASYSGAVYGYT
13,-,TRBJ1-2,TRBV7-9,ASSLAGGANYGYT
13,TRBD2,TRBJ2-1,TRBV11-2,ASSLLAGGYNEQF
14,TRBD1,TRBJ2-7,TRBV30,AWSLGTGAWVYEQY